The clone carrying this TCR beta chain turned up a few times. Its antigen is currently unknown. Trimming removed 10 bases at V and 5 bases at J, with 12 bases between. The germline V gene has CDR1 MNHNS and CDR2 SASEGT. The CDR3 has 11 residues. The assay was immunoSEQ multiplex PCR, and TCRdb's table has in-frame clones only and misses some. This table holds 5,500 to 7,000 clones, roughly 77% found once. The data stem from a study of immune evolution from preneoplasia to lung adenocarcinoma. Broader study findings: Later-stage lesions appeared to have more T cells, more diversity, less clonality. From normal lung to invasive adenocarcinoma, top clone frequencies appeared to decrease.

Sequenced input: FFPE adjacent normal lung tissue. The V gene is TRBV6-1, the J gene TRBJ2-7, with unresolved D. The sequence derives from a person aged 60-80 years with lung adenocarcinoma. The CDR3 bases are TGTGCCATTTCGACGGCAGACGAGCAGTACTTC. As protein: CAISTADEQYF.